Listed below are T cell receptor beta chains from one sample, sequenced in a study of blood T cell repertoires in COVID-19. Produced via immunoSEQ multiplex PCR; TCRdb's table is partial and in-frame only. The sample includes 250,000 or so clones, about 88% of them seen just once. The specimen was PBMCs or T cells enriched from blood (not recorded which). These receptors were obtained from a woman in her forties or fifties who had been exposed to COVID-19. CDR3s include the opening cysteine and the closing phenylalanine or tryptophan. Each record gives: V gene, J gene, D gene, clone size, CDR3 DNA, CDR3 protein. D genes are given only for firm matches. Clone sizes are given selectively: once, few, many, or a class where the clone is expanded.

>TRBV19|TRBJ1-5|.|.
TGTGCCAGTAGTATAAGCGAAAGTCCCGGTTTCAATCAGCCCCAGCATTTT
CASSISESPGFNQPQHF
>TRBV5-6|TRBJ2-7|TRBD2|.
TGTGCCAGCTATGGACGAGCGGGGTTGGGCTACGAGCAGTACTTC
CASYGRAGLGYEQYF
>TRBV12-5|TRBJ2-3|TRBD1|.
TGTGCTAGTGTAACACAGGGGCTGGCAGATACGCAGTATTTT
CASVTQGLADTQYF
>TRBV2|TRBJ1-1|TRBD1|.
TGTGCCAGCAGGGTCGACAGGGTTGGCACTGAAGCTTTCTTT
CASRVDRVGTEAFF
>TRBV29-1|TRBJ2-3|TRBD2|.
TGCAGCGTTGAAGACCCGACTAGCGGGTTCGCAGATACGCAGTATTTT
CSVEDPTSGFADTQYF
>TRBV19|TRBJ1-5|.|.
TGTGCCAGTCTCCACCCGGGGGGGGGTTCAAATCAGCCCCAGCATTTT
CASLHPGGGSNQPQHF
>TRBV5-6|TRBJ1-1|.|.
TGTGCCAGCAGCTTGGGGCCTTTGAACACTGAAGCTTTCTTT
CASSLGPLNTEAFF
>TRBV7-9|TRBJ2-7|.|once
TGTGCCAGCAGCTTGGGCGGGGTCTCCTACGAGCAGTACTTC
CASSLGGVSYEQYF
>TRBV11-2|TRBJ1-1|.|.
TGTGCCAGCAGCTTCAGGGAGGGTAACACTGAAGCTTTCTTT
CASSFREGNTEAFF
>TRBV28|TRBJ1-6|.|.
TGTGCCAGCGGGGCAGGGAATTCACCCCTCCACTTT
CASGAGNSPLHF
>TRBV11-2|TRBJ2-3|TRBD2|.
TGTGCCAGCAGCTTAAGCGGGGGGCCCGATACGCAGTATTTT
CASSLSGGPDTQYF
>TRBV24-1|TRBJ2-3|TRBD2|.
TGTGCCACCAGTGATAGCCAGGGACTAGCGGTACATCGGTATTTT
CATSDSQGLAVHRYF
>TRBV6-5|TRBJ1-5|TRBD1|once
TGTGCCAGCAGCACAGGGGCGAGCAATCAGCCCCAGCATTTT
CASSTGASNQPQHF
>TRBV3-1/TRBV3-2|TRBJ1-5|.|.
TGTGCCAGCAGCCCAGCAAGAGACAGGCTCAATCAGCCCCAGCATTTT
CASSPARDRLNQPQHF
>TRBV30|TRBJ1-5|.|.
TGTGCCTGGAGCGCGTCCCCGTTGCCTAGCAATCAGCCCCAGCATTTT
CAWSASPLPSNQPQHF
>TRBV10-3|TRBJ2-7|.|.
TGTGCCATCAGGACCGGGACTGGACGGGGGTACGAGCAGTACTTC
CAIRTGTGRGYEQYF
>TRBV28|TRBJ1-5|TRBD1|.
TGTGCCAGCAGTACCGCGAGGACAGGGGCACAGCCCCAGCATTTT
CASSTARTGAQPQHF
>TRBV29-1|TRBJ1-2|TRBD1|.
TGCAGCGTTTGGACAGGGACGGACGGCTACACCTTC
CSVWTGTDGYTF
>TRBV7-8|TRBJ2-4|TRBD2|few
TGTGCCAGCAGCTTACGCCCTGCGTCGGCGGGAGAAAACATTCAGTACTTC
CASSLRPASAGENIQYF
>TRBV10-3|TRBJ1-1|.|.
TGTGCCATCAGTGTTGCGGGGGGGAACACTGAAGCTTTCTTT
CAISVAGGNTEAFF
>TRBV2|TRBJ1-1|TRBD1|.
TGTGCCAGCACTCGGGACAGGGTGTCCACTGAAGCTTTCTTT
CASTRDRVSTEAFF
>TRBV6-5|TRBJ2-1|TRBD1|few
TGTGCCAGCAGGGGGACAGGCGCTAACAATGAGCAGTTCTTC
CASRGTGANNEQFF
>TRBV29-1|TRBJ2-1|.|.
TGCAGCGTTGACGCAGGGTTAAATGAGCAGTTCTTC
CSVDAGLNEQFF
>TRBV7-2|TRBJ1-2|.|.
TGTGCCAGCAGCTTAGGGGGAGTAGGAAACTATGGCTACACCTTC
CASSLGGVGNYGYTF